The clone carrying this T cell receptor beta chain was observed many times. This record belongs to a study of T cells in Graves' hyperthyroidism and ophthalmopathy. Across the whole study: Blood from the periphery was taken at initial diagnosis, before any treatment.

The source material, RNA transcripts, was used to amplify TCR beta CDR3 regions. The HTBI primer set drove a first-round RT-PCR of the TCR CDR3. TCRdb reprocessed the multiplex PCR reads via MiXCR and lists one record per CDR3 protein. The sample has 200,000 or so distinct CDR3 sequences, 17% seen once. Germline V gene lookup returns CDR1 DFQATT and CDR2 SNEGSKA (reference sequence). CDR3 length: 18 residues. Trimming at V came to 6 bases and at J to 2 bases, leaving 16 bases not matched to a gene. The receptor comes from a woman between 45 and 60 years old with Graves' hyperthyroidism. The sample was blood. J is TRBJ2-3 and V is TRBV20-1, with 11 bases lining up with TRBD2. As DNA, the CDR3 is TGCAGTGCCAACACGAACGAGGGACTAGCGGATACCACAGATACGCAGTATTTT. Translation: CSANTNEGLADTTDTQYF.